This record concerns one T cell receptor (beta chain) sequence. Its matching antigen is unknown. The entry originates in a study of CD8+CD57+ T cells in acquired aplastic anemia. Background on the study: Sorting CD4+ and CD8+ cells gave DNA averaging about 2.9 ug. Healthy donor CD4+ cell samples had a mean of about 10.8 million reads. Study-wide results and caveats: No significant difference in CD8+ Simpson's diversity was found between patients and controls. Sharing between patients and controls was observed for roughly 29 CD8+ CDR3 sequences.

Germline V gene data show CDR1 as DFQATT and CDR2 as SNEGSKA (reference sequence). CDR3 length: 14 amino acids. The V and J ends lost 6 bases and 6 bases respectively, with 15 bases between them. TCR beta VDJ and CDR3 profiling used genomic DNA as template. From the reads, TCRdb called clonotypes with MiXCR, one entry per CDR3 protein. The sample holds about 190,000 distinct CDR3 sequences, approximately 49% seen once. The sequence derives from a human donor in good health, serving as a control. The chain is built from TRBV20-1 and TRBJ1-6; unclear D gene. The sample was sorted CD4+, CD8+, or CD8+CD57+ T cells (not recorded which) from PBMCs. CDR3: CSAHLQGPNSPLHF. In nucleotides, the CDR3 is TGCAGTGCCCATCTGCAAGGGCCTAATTCACCCCTCCACTTT.